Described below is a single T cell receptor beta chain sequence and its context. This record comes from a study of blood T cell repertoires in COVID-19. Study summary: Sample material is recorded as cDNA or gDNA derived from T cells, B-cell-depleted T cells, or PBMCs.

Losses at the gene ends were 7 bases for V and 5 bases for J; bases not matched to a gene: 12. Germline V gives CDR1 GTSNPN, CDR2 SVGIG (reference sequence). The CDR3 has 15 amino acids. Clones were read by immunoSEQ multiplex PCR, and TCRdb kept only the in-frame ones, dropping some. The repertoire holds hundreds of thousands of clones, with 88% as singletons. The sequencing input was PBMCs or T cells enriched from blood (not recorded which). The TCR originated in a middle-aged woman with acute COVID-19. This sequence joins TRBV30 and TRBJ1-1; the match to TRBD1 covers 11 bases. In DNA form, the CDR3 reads TGTGCCTATGAGGACAGGGGGCAAGGGGGAACTGAAGCTTTCTTT. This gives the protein CAYEDRGQGGTEAFF.